This T cell receptor beta chain is from a study of shared clonotypes between healthy human individuals. Remarks on this clone: Its antigen is not identified.

Germline V gene lookup returns CDR1 MNHEY and CDR2 SVGAGI. The CDR3 totals 14 residues. J lost 3 bases, V lost 5 bases, and 7 bases had no gene match. Some clones are missing from TCRdb's copy, which holds only in-frame ones; the method was immunoSEQ multiplex PCR. Counted here are 2 million to 2.5 million clones, approximately 93% occurring once; the ten biggest clones make up 0.39%. Findings of the study overall: Unshared clonotypes carried lower generation probabilities than those common to all four donors.

The sequence derives from a man in his late teens or twenties in good health. Some clones in this sample may be carry-over from other donors' samples. The specimen was naive CD4+ T cells from PBMCs. As to subset: CD45RA+ positively selected. J is TRBJ2-7 and V is TRBV6-5; TRBD1 matches at 7 bases. Here the CDR3 DNA reads TGTGCCAGCAGTCGATACACAGGGGACTACGAGCAGTACTTC. It encodes CASSRYTGDYEQYF.